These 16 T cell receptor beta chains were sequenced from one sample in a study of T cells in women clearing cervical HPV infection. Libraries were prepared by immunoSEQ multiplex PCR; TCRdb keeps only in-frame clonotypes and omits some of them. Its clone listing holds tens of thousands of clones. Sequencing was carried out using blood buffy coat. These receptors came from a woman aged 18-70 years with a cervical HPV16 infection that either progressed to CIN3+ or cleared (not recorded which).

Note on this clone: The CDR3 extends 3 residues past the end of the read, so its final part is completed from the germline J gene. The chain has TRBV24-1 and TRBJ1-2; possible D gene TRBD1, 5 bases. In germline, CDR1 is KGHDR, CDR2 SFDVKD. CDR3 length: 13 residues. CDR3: CATSDSGEEGYTF. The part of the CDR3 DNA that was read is TGTGCCACCAGTGATTCGGGGGAAGAGGGC.

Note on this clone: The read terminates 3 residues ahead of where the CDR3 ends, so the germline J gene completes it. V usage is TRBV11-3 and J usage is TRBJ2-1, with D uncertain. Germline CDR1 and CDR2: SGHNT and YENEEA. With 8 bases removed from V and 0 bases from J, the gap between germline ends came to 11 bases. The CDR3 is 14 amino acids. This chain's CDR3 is CASGPVSSYNEQFF. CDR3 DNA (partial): TGTGCCAGCGGGCCAGTCAGCTCCTACAATGAG.

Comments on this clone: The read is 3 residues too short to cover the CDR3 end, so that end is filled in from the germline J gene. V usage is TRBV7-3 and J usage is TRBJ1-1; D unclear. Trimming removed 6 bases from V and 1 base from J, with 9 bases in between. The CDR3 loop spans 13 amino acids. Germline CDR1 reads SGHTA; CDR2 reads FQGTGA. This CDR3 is CASRLMSNTEAFF. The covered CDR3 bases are TGTGCCAGCAGACTCATGTCGAACACTGAA.

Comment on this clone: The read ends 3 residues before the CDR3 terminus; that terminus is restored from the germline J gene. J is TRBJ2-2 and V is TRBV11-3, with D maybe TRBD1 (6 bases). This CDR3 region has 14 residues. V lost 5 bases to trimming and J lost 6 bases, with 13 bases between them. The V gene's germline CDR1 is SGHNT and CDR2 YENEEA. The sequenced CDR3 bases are TGTGCCAGCAGCCAGAGCAGGGGTTCCGGGGAG. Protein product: CASSQSRGSGE. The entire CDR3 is CASSQSRGSGELFF.

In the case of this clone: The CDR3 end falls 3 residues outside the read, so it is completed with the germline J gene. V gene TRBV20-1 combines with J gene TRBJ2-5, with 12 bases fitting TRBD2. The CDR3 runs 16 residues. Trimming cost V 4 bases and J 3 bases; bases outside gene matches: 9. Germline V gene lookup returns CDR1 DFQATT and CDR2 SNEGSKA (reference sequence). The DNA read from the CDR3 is TGCAGTGCTACCGCCCCTAGCGGGGGGGCGAAAGAGACC. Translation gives CSATAPSGGAKET. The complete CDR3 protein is CSATAPSGGAKETQYF.

CDR3 in amino acids: CSARPGPTGGELFF. The covered CDR3 bases are TGCAGTGCTAGACCGGGTCCTACGGGCGGGGAG. This chain links TRBV20-1 with TRBJ2-2; no clear D. The read is 3 residues too short to cover the CDR3 end, so that end is filled in from the germline J gene. The CDR3 consists of 14 residues. With 2 bases removed from V and 7 bases from J, the gap between germline ends came to 14 bases. Germline loops: CDR1 DFQATT, CDR2 SNEGSKA (reference sequence).

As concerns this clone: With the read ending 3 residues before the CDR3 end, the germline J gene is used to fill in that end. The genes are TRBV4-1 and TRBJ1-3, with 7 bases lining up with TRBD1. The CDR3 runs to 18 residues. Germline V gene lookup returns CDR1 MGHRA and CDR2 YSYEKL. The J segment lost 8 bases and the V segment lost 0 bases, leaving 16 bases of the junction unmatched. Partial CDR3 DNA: TGCGCCAGCAGCCAAGACACTGGGGCTTCGGCAGGGGGTGACACC. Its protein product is CASSQDTGASAGGDT. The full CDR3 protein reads CASSQDTGASAGGDTIYF.

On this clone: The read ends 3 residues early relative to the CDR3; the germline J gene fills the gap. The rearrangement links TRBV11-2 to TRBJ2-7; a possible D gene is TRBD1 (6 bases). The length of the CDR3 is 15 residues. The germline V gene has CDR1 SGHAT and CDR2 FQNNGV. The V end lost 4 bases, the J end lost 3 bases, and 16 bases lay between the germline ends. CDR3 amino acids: CASSSYRALFYEQYF. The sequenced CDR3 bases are TGTGCCAGCAGCTCTTACAGGGCACTCTTCTACGAG.

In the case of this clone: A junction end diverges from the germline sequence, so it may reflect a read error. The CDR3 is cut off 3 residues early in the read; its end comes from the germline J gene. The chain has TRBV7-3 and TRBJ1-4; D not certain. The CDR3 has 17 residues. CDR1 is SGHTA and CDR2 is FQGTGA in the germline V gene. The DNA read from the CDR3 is TGTGCCAGCAGTTTAACCTCGGGGAGGGCAACTAATGAAAAA. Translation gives CASSLTSGRATNEK. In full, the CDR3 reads CASSLTSGRATNEKLFF.

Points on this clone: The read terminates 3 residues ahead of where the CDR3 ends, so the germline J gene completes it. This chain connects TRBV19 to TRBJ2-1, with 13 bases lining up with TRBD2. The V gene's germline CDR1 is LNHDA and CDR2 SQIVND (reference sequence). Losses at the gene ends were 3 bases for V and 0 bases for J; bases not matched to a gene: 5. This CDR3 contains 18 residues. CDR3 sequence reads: CASSMGLAGKSSYNEQFF. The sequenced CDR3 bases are TGTGCCAGTAGTATGGGACTAGCGGGGAAGAGCTCCTACAATGAG.

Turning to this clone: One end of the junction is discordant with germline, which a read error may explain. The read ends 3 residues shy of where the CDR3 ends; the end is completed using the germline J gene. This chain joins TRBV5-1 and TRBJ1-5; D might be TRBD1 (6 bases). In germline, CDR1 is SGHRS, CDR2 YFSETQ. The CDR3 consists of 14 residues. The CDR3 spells CASSLDSSNQPQHF. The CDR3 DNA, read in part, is TGCGCCAGCAGTTTGGACAGTAGCAATCAGCCC.

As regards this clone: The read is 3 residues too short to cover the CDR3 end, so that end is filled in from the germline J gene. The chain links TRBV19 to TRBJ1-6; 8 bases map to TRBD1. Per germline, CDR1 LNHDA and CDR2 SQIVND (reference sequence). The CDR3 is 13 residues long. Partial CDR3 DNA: TGTGCCAGTAGTAGGACAGGGCTGAACCCC. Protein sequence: CASSRTGLNP. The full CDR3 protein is CASSRTGLNPLHF.

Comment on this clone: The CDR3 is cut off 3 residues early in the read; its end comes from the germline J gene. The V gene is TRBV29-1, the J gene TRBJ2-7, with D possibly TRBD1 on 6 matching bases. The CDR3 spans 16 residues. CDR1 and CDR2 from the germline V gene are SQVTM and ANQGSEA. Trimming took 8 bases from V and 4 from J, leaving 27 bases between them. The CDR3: CSTGGSNRELPYEQYF. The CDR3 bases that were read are TGCAGCACTGGAGGTTCTAACAGGGAGCTTCCGTACGAG.

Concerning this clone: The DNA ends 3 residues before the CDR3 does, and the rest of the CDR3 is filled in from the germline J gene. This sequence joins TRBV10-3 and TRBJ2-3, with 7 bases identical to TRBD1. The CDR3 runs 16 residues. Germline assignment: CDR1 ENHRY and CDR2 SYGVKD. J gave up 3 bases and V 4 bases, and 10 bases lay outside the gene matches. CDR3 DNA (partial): TGTGCCATCAGTGGGTTTGACAGGGAAGATACAGATACG. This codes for CAISGFDREDTDT. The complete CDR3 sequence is CAISGFDREDTDTQYF.

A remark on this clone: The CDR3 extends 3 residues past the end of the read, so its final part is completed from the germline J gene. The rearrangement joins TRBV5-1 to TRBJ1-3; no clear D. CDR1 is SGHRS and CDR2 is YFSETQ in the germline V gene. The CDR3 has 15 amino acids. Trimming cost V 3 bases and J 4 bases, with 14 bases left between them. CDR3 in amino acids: CASSSQDPGGNTIYF. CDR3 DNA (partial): TGCGCCAGCAGCTCGCAGGACCCGGGGGGAAACACC.

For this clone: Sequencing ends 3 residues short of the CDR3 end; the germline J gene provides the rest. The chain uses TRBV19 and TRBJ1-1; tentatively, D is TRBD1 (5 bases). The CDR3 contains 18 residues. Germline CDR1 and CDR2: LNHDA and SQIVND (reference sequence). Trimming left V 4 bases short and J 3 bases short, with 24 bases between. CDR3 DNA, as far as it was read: TGTGCCAGTAGTACCAGACGTAATCCGGGGGAGCGTGACACTGAA. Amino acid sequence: CASSTRRNPGERDTE. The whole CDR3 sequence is CASSTRRNPGERDTEAFF.